This record concerns one T cell receptor beta chain sequence. Its antigen remains undetermined. No base-level quality is on record; no much larger clone is a single base apart. These data come from a study of cytomegalovirus exposure and HLA in healthy donors (dated by TCRdb to about 2017). As for the study more broadly: An earlier analysis of approximately 550 of the donors reported 250 to 350 Gb of sequence data and around 110 million unique TCR beta sequences from about 179 million T cells. Roughly 300 gigabases of sequencing data and 80 million or so unique TCR sequences were included in an early release covering about 700 HLA-typed donors. Among almost 400 genotyped donors of the cohort, an average of approximately 240,000 unique TCR beta nucleotide sequences were sequenced per donor, roughly 20% of them non-productive. The study was designed to test whether signatures of past pathogen exposure could be identified by cataloging public T cell receptors. The study profiled the T cell repertoires of about 640 subjects by immunosequencing and related them to cytomegalovirus serostatus. Besides the first cohort of some 670 subjects, a separate validation cohort made up of over 100 different subjects was used. In the later analysis, no new phenotypic data were used to find candidate immune exposures; instead, reliance was placed on TCR beta sequences and their occurrence across donors. Genome-wide SNP genotypes for about 60% of the roughly 700 donors were used in a later genetic analysis, which treated that subset as a discovery cohort. The number of donors typed differed by locus, with roughly 620-640 for A, B, C, DRB1 and DQB1, about 500 for DQA1, 600 to 610 for DPA1, and around 460 for DPB1. All discovery cohort repertoires had been generated on a single sequencing platform. Because of strong linkage in the cohort, five DR-DQ haplotypes were treated as single units for association and clustering. To predict cytomegalovirus infection status, the study brought together high-throughput TCR immunosequencing, statistical association of individual TCRs with disease status, and machine learning. Both class I and class II loci were covered by HLA typing, at four-digit resolution. To study patterns of TCR occurrence, a later analysis re-analyzed previously published TCR beta repertoires from 700 or so donors and added high-resolution HLA genotyping. Of the 350 to 450 genotyped donors, approximately 82% fell in the genetic ancestry cluster associated with self-reported Caucasian donors. Donor age, sex, ethnicity and CMV serostatus were compiled alongside the repertoire data. An earlier analysis of several hundred of the donors used high-throughput TCR beta sequencing to judge whether each TCR beta V gene segment behaved as functional or pseudogenic. Overall study results and their limits: According to a later analysis, TCR association rates differed among HLA loci, with DRB1 alleles showing the most associated TCRs and HLA-C alleles showing the fewest. At a false discovery rate of 0.05, a later analysis linked under 20,000 TCR beta sequences to specific HLA alleles. Most CMV-associated TCR beta chains appeared to be HLA-restricted in a later analysis, and the HLA associations seemed to be driven largely by CMV exposure. Because counts were too low, roughly 17 rarely observed V segments, including chromosome 9 orphons, were left out of the earlier analysis of about 620 of the donors. In an earlier analysis of approximately 590 of the donors, most TCR beta V segments appeared in productive rearrangements about 87% or about 30% of the time, broadly matching IMGT annotations. Across donors, most TCR sequences were observed very rarely, whereas some public TCRs were present in many individuals. When HLA alleles, especially DR and DQ, strongly co-occurred, attributing TCR associations to individual alleles was difficult. Presence/absence analyses assumed roughly uniform sequencing depth across donors, an assumption that may not hold. In a later analysis, HLA-associated TCR beta chains were found to be more clonally expanded and to have lower generation probabilities than equally common non-associated chains. Linkage disequilibrium might explain the correlated functional status among segregating V segments, but an unknown experimental factor could not be ruled out. A cluster of highly shared sequence variants was judged likely to be a technical artifact of the sequencing pipeline. The classifier was reported to diagnose cytomegalovirus status with high specificity and sensitivity in both the original cohort and the validation cohort. The authors suggested that the approach could potentially be generalized to other disease states and immunological phenotypes. HLA typing was unavailable for some donors at each locus, so association tests used only the typed subset. Some IMGT-functional V segments, including TRBV6-2 and TRBV6-3, could not be distinguished by the 87-base-pair reads and were therefore excluded. According to a later analysis, parvovirus B19, influenza, CMV and Epstein-Barr virus appeared linked to several top co-occurrence clusters. In the study, around 150 TCR beta chains were listed as associated with cytomegalovirus. Immune exposure information for the cohort was limited to CMV serostatus. A further reported finding was that TCR beta sequences accurately predicted the HLA-A and HLA-B alleles for most subjects in the first cohort. In a later genetic analysis, fewer N-insertions in productive TCRs were reported among donors in an Asian-associated ancestry cluster than the roughly 700-donor mean. An association between a missense DCLRE1C variant and V-gene and J-gene trimming of TCR beta chains was found in a later genetic analysis and replicated in an independent cohort. Only TCR beta chains were sequenced in this cohort, and the absence of alpha or paired-chain data limited detectable features. A few of the identified cytomegalovirus-associated TCR beta chains were confirmed in vitro to be specific for cytomegalovirus antigens.

The germline V gene yields KGHSH for CDR1 and LQKENI for CDR2. The CDR3 measures 15 amino acids from cysteine to phenylalanine. The retained sequence is limited to the CDR3, 45 bases, with the frame set at the first base. V is pared back by 4 bases and J by 0 bases, with 10 bases lying between the germline termini. The cohort was made up of approximately 670 healthy bone marrow donors. All cohort members were sampled while nominally healthy, although unrecorded immune exposures were likely present. The donor tested CMV seronegative and was one of the 352 seronegative cohort members. Every donor gave a peripheral blood sample, and the peripheral blood mononuclear cells from that sample were used for TCR beta sequencing. The Qiagen DNeasy Blood Extraction Kit was used to extract genomic DNA from the blood cell samples. The library was built by means of the immunoSEQ multiplex PCR assay. The multiplex PCR relied on a mix of 60 forward primers for TCR Vbeta segments and 13 reverse primers for TCR Jbeta segments. The CDR3 region of rearranged TCR beta genes was amplified from genomic DNA with a multiplex PCR assay. On the Illumina HiSeq System, the amplified TCR beta libraries were sequenced as 87-base-pair reads. On the study's bioinformatics: In a later analysis, tens of millions of unique TCR beta chains were counted across the approximately 620 repertoires, and roughly 10 million of these chains were shared by at least two donors. Raw reads were error-corrected and collapsed into unique sequences with a nearest-neighbor algorithm that merged closely related sequences to remove PCR and sequencing errors. CDR3 sequences were aligned to IMGT reference sequences to assign V, D and J gene segments. For a sequence to be retained, at least a six-nucleotide match to both a V gene segment and a J gene segment was required. A rearrangement counted as productive if the CDR3 had no stop codons and remained in frame with V and J, and every other rearrangement counted as non-productive. CDR3 was defined by IMGT convention, running from the second conserved V-encoded cysteine to the conserved J-encoded phenylalanine. Sequences without an unambiguous match to a single V gene segment were excluded from the earlier analysis of approximately 560 of the donors. An earlier analysis of some 610 of the donors called V segments functional above 56.7% productive rearrangements and segregating when the between-donor standard deviation exceeded 5%. A statistical classification framework was built to diagnose cytomegalovirus status from the catalog of TCR beta chain sequences. A later analysis assigned V and J genes by comparing TCR nucleotide sequences with IMGT/GENE-DB human TR gene sequences. A later analysis assigned CDR3 sequences and most-parsimonious VDJ recombination scenarios with the TCRdist pipeline. In a later analysis, each TCR beta chain was defined by its CDR3 amino acid sequence together with its V-gene family, and reads without a unique V-gene family were excluded. A later analysis removed 550 to 700 highly shared, low-generation-probability nucleotide sequences to deal with suspected cross-contamination and a sequencing artifact. In a later analysis, a clonal expansion index for each public chain was calculated from normalized within-repertoire ranks of inferred template counts. In a later analysis, generation probabilities were computed using a VDJ recombination model fitted to out-of-frame rearrangements, and the results were checked against IGoR. A later analysis scored TCR-TCR, TCR-HLA and TCR-CMV co-occurrence with hypergeometric tests, applying a repertoire-size bias correction to TCR pairs. False discovery rates were estimated in a later analysis by permuting HLA or CMV assignments 20 times. In a later analysis, co-occurring TCRs were grouped with DBSCAN, and TCRdist sequence similarity was added when clustering was performed within HLA-allele-positive subsets. Repertoires with fewer than 30,000 or more than 120,000 public chains were left out of co-occurrence clustering, as were about 5 repertoires with anomalous nucleotide sharing. Sourced from immuneACCESS, this table was stored by TCRdb with only in-frame sequences that have V and J called. A share of the clones is absent; for the studies checked, an unresolved V gene accounts for under half, and the remainder has no known explanation. V and J calls and clone size are copied from that table; D and trimming were computed from the DNA. The table for this sample lists approximately 150,000 clones; around 88% of them were counted only once. About 0.85% of the sample is taken by the ten largest.

Recombination joined TRBV18 with TRBJ2-1, and the D gene may be TRBD1, 6 bases matching. Material: PBMCs. The receptor's source is a woman aged 25 to 39 in good health and CMV-seronegative. The nucleotides are TGTGCCAGCTCACTTGGACAGAGCTCCTACAATGAGCAGTTCTTC. It is translated as CASSLGQSSYNEQFF.